A single sample is the source of the 15 T cell receptor beta chains below, sequenced in a study of T cell changes during pregnancy in multiple sclerosis. Generated by immunoSEQ multiplex PCR, the TCRdb table keeps only in-frame clones and is missing some. This table has 90,000 to 100,000 clones, about 90% appearing once. This specimen was peripheral blood, taken after pregnancy. Receptors originate from a female donor in good health, enrolled as a control in a pregnancy study.

This chain joins TRBV9 and TRBJ1-4, with D tentatively TRBD1 (6 bases). The CDR3 spans 15 residues. Trimming removed 3 bases from V and 6 bases from J, with 15 bases in between. The germline gives CDR1 SGDLS, CDR2 YYNGEE. The CDR3: CASSGQDSKHEKLFF. The CDR3 coding sequence is TGTGCCAGCAGCGGCCAGGACAGCAAGCATGAAAAACTGTTTTTT.

The rearrangement links TRBV6-5 to TRBJ1-1; the match to TRBD1 covers 7 bases. CDR3 length: 13 residues. CDR1 MNHEY and CDR2 SVGAGI come from the germline V gene. The V segment lost 5 bases and the J segment 5 bases; nucleotides outside the gene matches: 5. In DNA, the CDR3 is TGTGCCAGCAGTCCACCAGGGGGGACTGAAGCTTTCTTT. This codes for CASSPPGGTEAFF.

The chain has TRBV10-3 and TRBJ2-7; TRBD1 matches 8 bases. Germline CDR1 ENHRY, CDR2 SYGVKD. The CDR3 is 13 amino acids. V lost 0 bases and J lost 11; bases outside the gene matches: 6. DNA of the CDR3: TGTGCCATCAGTGAGTCGGGACAGGCCCTGGAGTACTTC. Its translation: CAISESGQALEYF.

This chain uses TRBV9 with TRBJ2-2, with TRBD1 matching 10 bases. CDR1 is SGDLS, CDR2 YYNGEE, per germline. The CDR3 has 17 residues. The junction had 9 bases not matched to a gene; V was cut back by 4 bases and J by 3 bases. CDR3 sequence reads: CASSSGTGATDTGELFF. The CDR3 DNA sequence: TGTGCCAGCAGCTCGGGGACAGGGGCAACAGACACCGGGGAGCTGTTTTTT.

V usage is TRBV28 and J usage is TRBJ1-1, with TRBD1 identical over 8 bases. Trimming removed 10 bases from V and 5 bases from J; junction bases left unmatched: 18. CDR1 is MDHEN, CDR2 SYDVKM, per germline. This CDR3 contains 16 residues. Here the CDR3 reads CATTTMDRALRTEAFF. The CDR3 DNA reads as TGTGCCACTACCACGATGGACAGGGCGTTGAGGACTGAAGCTTTCTTT.

The rearrangement joins TRBV19 to TRBJ2-2, with 8 bases fitting TRBD2. CDR1 LNHDA and CDR2 SQIVND come from the germline V gene (reference sequence). This CDR3 is 14 amino acids long. Losses at the gene ends were 3 bases for V and 4 bases for J; bases not matched to a gene: 1. This CDR3 reads CASSITSGTGELFF. In nucleotides, the CDR3 is TGTGCCAGTAGTATTACTAGCGGCACCGGGGAGCTGTTTTTT. The variable domain in full, with the rest retrieved from reference TRBV19 and TRBJ2-2, is DGGITQSPKYLFRKEGQNVTLSCEQNLNHDAMYWYRQDPGQGLRLIYYSQIVNDFQKGDIAEGYSVSREKKESFPLTVTSAQKNPTAFYLCASSITSGTGELFFGEGSRLTVL.

The rearrangement uses TRBV5-1 and TRBJ2-5; TRBD2 agrees at 13 bases. Germline V gene lookup returns CDR1 SGHRS and CDR2 YFSETQ. The CDR3 has 15 amino acids. J lost 5 bases, V lost 3 bases, and 4 bases had no gene match. CDR3: CASSWRTSGGETQYF. The DNA for the CDR3 is TGCGCCAGCAGCTGGAGGACTAGCGGGGGTGAGACCCAGTACTTC. Looking up the rest from reference TRBV5-1 and TRBJ2-5 gives the full variable domain: KAGVTQTPRYLIKTRGQQVTLSCSPISGHRSVSWYQQTPGQGLQFLFEYFSETQRNKGNFPGRFSGRQFSNSRSEMNVSTLELGDSALYLCASSWRTSGGETQYFGPGTRLLVL.

The chain couples TRBV28 to TRBJ2-7, with D maybe TRBD1 (6 bases). CDR1 and CDR2 (germline): MDHEN, SYDVKM. The CDR3 runs 14 residues. V gave up 3 bases and J gave up 5 bases, with 14 bases separating them. CDR3: CASSFRGKIHEQYF. The DNA for the CDR3 is TGTGCCAGCAGTTTCAGGGGCAAGATCCACGAGCAGTACTTC.

V gene TRBV2 combines with J gene TRBJ2-2, with a tentative D call TRBD2 (6 bases). Germline-derived CDR1 and CDR2 are SNHLY and FYNNEI. This CDR3 has 18 residues. Trimming cost V 3 bases and J 1 base, with 18 bases left between them. The CDR3 spells CASSDPYPGLLNTGELFF. The CDR3 DNA reads TGTGCCAGCAGTGACCCCTATCCGGGACTCCTGAACACCGGGGAGCTGTTTTTT. The entire variable domain, with the rest obtained from reference TRBV2 and TRBJ2-2, is as follows: EPEVTQTPSHQVTQMGQEVILRCVPISNHLYFYWYRQILGQKVEFLVSFYNNEISEKSEIFDDQFSVERPDGSNFTLKIRSTKLEDSAMYFCASSDPYPGLLNTGELFFGEGSRLTVL.

The chain carries TRBV6-6 and TRBJ2-7, with D hard to call. The CDR3 spans 14 residues. With 5 bases removed from V and 6 bases from J, the gap between germline ends came to 17 bases. The germline V gene has CDR1 MNHNY and CDR2 SVGAGI (reference sequence). CDR3 coding DNA: TGTGCCAGCAGTAAACCCTCGGGTATCTCCGAGCAGTACTTC. Translating it yields CASSKPSGISEQYF.

The chain has TRBV5-1 and TRBJ2-5, with D possibly being TRBD2 (6 bases). Looked up from germline, CDR1 is SGHRS and CDR2 is YFSETQ. There are 16 residues in the CDR3. Trimming took off 4 bases at V and 2 bases at J, with 18 bases between the two ends. The CDR3 DNA sequence: TGCGCCAGCAGCCCGCCGGCTGTGGGGGGACAAGAGACCCAGTACTTC. It is translated as CASSPPAVGGQETQYF.

The chain couples TRBV15 to TRBJ2-6, with D tentatively TRBD2 (6 bases). Per the germline V gene, CDR1 is LNHNV and CDR2 is YYDKDF (reference sequence). This CDR3 contains 16 residues. V lost 9 bases, J lost 0 bases, and 15 bases lay in between. This CDR3 is CATGKGLLSGANVLTF. Written as DNA, the CDR3 is TGTGCCACGGGTAAGGGACTCCTCTCTGGGGCCAACGTCCTGACTTTC. The entire variable domain, with the rest obtained from reference TRBV15 and TRBJ2-6, is as follows: DAMVIQNPRYQVTQFGKPVTLSCSQTLNHNVMYWYQQKSSQAPKLLFHYYDKDFNNEADTPDNFQSRRPNTSFCFLDIRSPGLGDTAMYLCATGKGLLSGANVLTFGAGSRLTVL.

The table lists this clone with a count of one. J is TRBJ2-3 and V is TRBV10-3; D not certain. Trimming cost V 1 base and J 5 bases, with 10 bases left between them. The CDR3 has 14 residues. Germline-derived CDR1 and CDR2 are ENHRY and SYGVKD. For the CDR3, the DNA is TGTGCCATCAGTGAGTTACTGCAAAGAGATACGCAGTATTTT. It specifies CAISELLQRDTQYF.

The rearrangement uses TRBV10-3 and TRBJ2-2, with TRBD2 identical over 7 bases. This CDR3 region has 15 residues. Germline V gene lookup returns CDR1 ENHRY and CDR2 SYGVKD. V dropped 6 bases and J dropped 6; count of bases not matched to a gene: 10. The CDR3 sequence: CAISSAVGGAGELFF. CDR3 sequence (DNA): TGTGCCATCAGCTCTGCCGTGGGGGGGGCCGGGGAGCTGTTTTTT.

The chain is built from TRBV28 and TRBJ1-2; 8 bases match TRBD1. After removal of 6 bases from V and 8 bases from J, the junction contained 20 bases not matched to a gene. CDR1 is MDHEN, CDR2 SYDVKM, per germline. This CDR3 comprises 17 residues. CDR3 sequence: CASSPLARTGWAGGYTF. The CDR3 DNA reads TGTGCCAGCAGCCCTTTAGCCCGGACAGGGTGGGCGGGAGGCTACACCTTC.